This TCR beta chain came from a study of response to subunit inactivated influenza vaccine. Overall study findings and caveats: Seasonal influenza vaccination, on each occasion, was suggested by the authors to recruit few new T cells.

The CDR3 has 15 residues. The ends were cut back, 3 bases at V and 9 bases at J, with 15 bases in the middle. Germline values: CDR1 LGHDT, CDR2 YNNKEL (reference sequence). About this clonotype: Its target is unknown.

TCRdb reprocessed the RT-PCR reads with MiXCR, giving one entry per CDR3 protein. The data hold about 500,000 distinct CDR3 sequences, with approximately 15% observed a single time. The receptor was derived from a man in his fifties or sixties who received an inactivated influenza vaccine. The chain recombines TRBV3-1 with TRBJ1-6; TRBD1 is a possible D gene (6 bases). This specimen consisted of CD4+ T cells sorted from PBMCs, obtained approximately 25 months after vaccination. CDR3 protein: CASSHRTRGTSPLHF. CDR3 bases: TGTGCCAGCAGCCACCGGACAAGGGGGACTTCACCCCTCCACTTT.